What follows are 27 T cell receptor beta chains derived from one specimen sequenced in a study of blood T cell repertoires in COVID-19. The repertoire was sequenced with immunoSEQ multiplex PCR; TCRdb's copy has only in-frame clones and lacks some. The repertoire holds 100,000 or so clones, with about 91% as singletons. The sequenced material came from peripheral blood. The receptors were sampled from a man between 60 and 75 years old with acute or convalescent COVID-19.

The rearrangement links TRBV27 to TRBJ1-1; D is unclear. Germline V gene data show CDR1 as MNHEY and CDR2 as SMNVEV (reference sequence). V was pared by 4 bases and J by 7 bases, with 7 bases between. The CDR3 contains 11 residues. The CDR3 protein is CASSSGYEAFF. The CDR3 coding sequence is TGTGCCAGCAGTTCCGGTTATGAAGCTTTCTTT.

This sequence joins TRBV4-2 and TRBJ2-6; D gene uncertain. Deletions cut 1 base from V and 0 bases from J, with 7 bases between. In germline, CDR1 is LGHNA, CDR2 YNFKEQ. The CDR3 has 16 amino acids. CDR3 sequence reads: CASSQVESSGANVLTF. Written as DNA, the CDR3 is TGTGCCAGCAGCCAAGTAGAGTCCTCTGGGGCCAACGTCCTGACTTTC.

V usage is TRBV5-4 and J usage is TRBJ2-3; no reliable D call. There are 15 residues in the CDR3. In germline, CDR1 is SGHNT, CDR2 YYREEE (reference sequence). Trimming removed 0 bases at V and 2 bases at J, with 10 bases between. CDR3 residues: CASSLDITDTDTQYF. CDR3 nucleotides: TGTGCCAGCAGCTTGGATATCACTGACACAGATACGCAGTATTTT.

The genes are TRBV4-1 and TRBJ2-7; 13 bases match TRBD2. After removal of 1 base from V and 1 base from J, the junction contained 10 bases not matched to a gene. CDR1 is MGHRA, CDR2 YSYEKL, per germline. The CDR3 has 19 amino acids. The CDR3 DNA is TGCGCCAGCAGCCAAGTTAGTGGACTAGCGGGAGTCGGGTCCTACGAGCAGTACTTC. Its translation is CASSQVSGLAGVGSYEQYF.

This chain links TRBV19 with TRBJ1-2; tentatively, D is TRBD1 (5 bases). The V gene's germline CDR1 is LNHDA and CDR2 SQIVND (reference sequence). This CDR3 is built from 12 residues. Trimming left V 5 bases short and J 4 bases short, with 8 bases between. The CDR3 here is CASSGGGYGYTF. For the CDR3, the DNA is TGTGCCAGTAGTGGCGGGGGCTATGGCTACACCTTC.

This clone was detected once. This chain uses TRBV19 with TRBJ2-7; possibly TRBD1 for D (6 bases). Trimming cost V 5 bases and J 0 bases, with 14 bases left between them. The CDR3 has 15 residues. Per germline, CDR1 LNHDA and CDR2 SQIVND (reference sequence). The CDR3, as DNA: TGTGCCAGTAGTCCCGGGACATCGAACTCCTACGAGCAGTACTTC. Residues: CASSPGTSNSYEQYF.

The chain combines TRBV4-1 with TRBJ1-3; D is perhaps TRBD1 (5 bases). This CDR3 contains 15 residues. Trimming cost V 7 bases and J 0 bases, with 13 bases left between them. In germline, CDR1 is MGHRA, CDR2 YSYEKL. The CDR3 reads CASNPGSISGNTIYF. The CDR3, as DNA: TGCGCCAGCAACCCAGGGTCCATCTCTGGAAACACCATATATTTT.

This sequence joins TRBV9 and TRBJ2-1, with TRBD1 identical over 11 bases. CDR3 size: 15 residues. CDR1 and CDR2 (germline): SGDLS, YYNGEE. Trimming took 4 bases from V and 7 from J; bases not matched to a gene: 7. CDR3 nucleotides: TGTGCCAGCAGCTACCCGGGACAGGGGGGGAATGAGCAGTTCTTC. This translates into CASSYPGQGGNEQFF.

CDR3 sequence (DNA): TGTGCCAGCAGTGTGGACAGGGTGGGTACTGAAGCTTTCTTT. Translating it yields CASSVDRVGTEAFF. The V gene is TRBV2, the J gene TRBJ1-1; 8 bases are shared with TRBD1. The V segment lost 4 bases and the J segment 5 bases; nucleotides outside the gene matches: 6. Germline-derived CDR1 and CDR2 are SNHLY and FYNNEI. The CDR3 is 14 residues long.

The gene calls are TRBV19 and TRBJ2-2, with 11 bases that match TRBD2. The V and J ends lost 5 bases and 3 bases, in that order; junction bases with no gene match: 11. The CDR3 runs to 18 residues. Germline values: CDR1 LNHDA, CDR2 SQIVND (reference sequence). The CDR3 nucleotides are TGTGCCAGTAGTCCCACCCCGGGACTAGCGGACTACACCGGGGAGCTGTTTTTT. Translation gives CASSPTPGLADYTGELFF.

The chain combines TRBV6-5 with TRBJ2-1; TRBD2 agrees at 9 bases. J gave up 6 bases and V 8 bases, and 5 bases lay outside the gene matches. The CDR3 sequence is 13 residues long. Germline V gives CDR1 MNHEY, CDR2 SVGAGI. CDR3 amino acids: CASRTSASNEQFF. In DNA form, the CDR3 reads TGTGCCAGCCGGACTAGCGCGTCCAATGAGCAGTTCTTC.

This rearrangement joins TRBV6-5 to TRBJ1-1, with D uncertain. The germline V gene encodes CDR1 MNHEY and CDR2 SVGAGI. The CDR3 has 13 amino acids. V was cut by 6 bases and J by 1 base, with 9 bases left in between. The DNA of the CDR3 is TGTGCCAGCAGCCCCCTCTGGAACACTGAAGCTTTCTTT. Amino acid sequence: CASSPLWNTEAFF.

The chain couples TRBV2 to TRBJ1-1; TRBD1 matches 7 bases. This CDR3 contains 14 residues. Germline CDR1 is SNHLY and CDR2 is FYNNEI. V trimming: 3 bases; J trimming: 1 base; junction bases outside the gene matches: 2. The CDR3 DNA reads TGTGCCAGCAGTGAGACAGGGCGGAACACTGAAGCTTTCTTT. Protein sequence: CASSETGRNTEAFF.

This clone has only one observation. The V call is TRBV24-1, the J call TRBJ1-2, with 8 bases matching TRBD1. V was pared by 4 bases and J by 8 bases, with 5 bases of the junction left unmatched. The CDR3 covers 13 residues. CDR1 and CDR2 from the germline V gene are KGHDR and SFDVKD. Here the CDR3 reads CATSEAGGAGYTF. CDR3 DNA: TGTGCCACCAGTGAGGCAGGGGGCGCGGGCTACACCTTC.

CDR3 DNA sequence: TGTGCCAGCAGCTTAGCGGAGGGCGCGGGAAACACCATATATTTT. Its translation: CASSLAEGAGNTIYF. The chain employs TRBV7-9 and TRBJ1-3; D is ambiguous. The CDR3 is 15 amino acids. The V end lost 0 bases, the J end lost 4 bases, and 10 bases lay between the germline ends. The germline V gene has CDR1 SEHNR and CDR2 FQNEAQ (reference sequence).

The chain recombines TRBV6-5 with TRBJ1-1; 7 nucleotides align to TRBD1. CDR1 and CDR2 (germline): MNHEY, SVGAGI. J was trimmed by 4 bases and V by 5 bases; bases with no gene match: 7. The length of the CDR3 is 14 residues. CDR3 sequence reads: CASSKNRGGTEAFF. The CDR3 region has the DNA TGTGCCAGCAGTAAAAACAGGGGCGGCACTGAAGCTTTCTTT.

This sequence joins TRBV28 and TRBJ1-2; TRBD1 matches at 8 bases. This CDR3 region has 13 residues. Germline loops: CDR1 MDHEN, CDR2 SYDVKM. With 5 bases clipped from V and 4 bases from J, the junction kept 3 bases outside the gene matches. CDR3 amino acids: CASSRQGPYGYTF. The CDR3 nucleotides are TGTGCCAGCAGTAGACAGGGGCCCTATGGCTACACCTTC.

The J gene is TRBJ2-7, the V gene TRBV6-5; possibly TRBD2 for D (5 bases). Trimming took 9 bases from V and 1 from J, leaving 16 bases between them. Germline values: CDR1 MNHEY, CDR2 SVGAGI. The CDR3 length is 14 residues. In nucleotides, the CDR3 is TGTGCCAGGTGGGCGGACGACTATTCCTACGAGCAGTACTTC. Its protein product is CARWADDYSYEQYF.

This clone appeared a single time. The CDR3 sequence: CASSRTGGIDEQYF. The CDR3 DNA sequence: TGCGCCAGCAGCAGGACAGGAGGGATCGACGAGCAGTACTTC. The chain uses TRBV5-1 and TRBJ2-7; perhaps TRBD1 as D (7 bases). The length of the CDR3 is 14 residues. CDR1 SGHRS and CDR2 YFSETQ come from the germline V gene. V shed 4 bases and J shed 5 bases, with 16 bases lying between them.

The rearrangement joins TRBV18 to TRBJ1-6, with 7 nucleotides matching TRBD1. Germline V gene data show CDR1 as KGHSH and CDR2 as LQKENI. The CDR3 is 15 residues long. V trimming: 8 bases; J trimming: 7 bases; junction bases outside the gene matches: 11. In nucleotides, the CDR3 is TGTGCCAGCACGAACTCCGGGACAGAAAATTCACCCCTCCACTTT. Encoded protein: CASTNSGTENSPLHF.

Only one count was recorded for this clone. The gene calls are TRBV6-5 and TRBJ1-5; D might be TRBD1 (6 bases). The CDR3 is 16 residues long. Germline V gene sequence: CDR1 MNHEY, CDR2 SVGAGI. V shed 2 bases and J shed 1 base, with 12 bases lying between them. CDR3 sequence (DNA): TGTGCCAGCAGTTACCAGGGGATGGAGAGCAATCAGCCCCAGCATTTT. Amino acids: CASSYQGMESNQPQHF.

CDR3 in amino acids: CSASPPPRVDLTDTQYF. The CDR3, as DNA: TGCAGTGCTAGTCCCCCCCCCAGGGTTGACCTAACAGATACGCAGTATTTT. The chain employs TRBV20-1 and TRBJ2-3; a possible D gene is TRBD1 (5 bases). The CDR3 covers 17 residues. V was cut by 3 bases and J by 3 bases, with 22 bases left in between. Germline V gene data show CDR1 as DFQATT and CDR2 as SNEGSKA (reference sequence).

V gene TRBV5-1 combines with J gene TRBJ2-5, with TRBD1 matching over 7 bases. This CDR3 spans 14 amino acids. Per the germline V gene, CDR1 is SGHRS and CDR2 is YFSETQ. The V segment lost 4 bases and the J segment 4 bases; nucleotides outside the gene matches: 7. The CDR3 DNA is TGCGCCAGCAGCCCAGACAGACAGGGAGAGACCCAGTACTTC. This sequence encodes CASSPDRQGETQYF. Variable domain in full (rest from reference TRBV5-1 and TRBJ2-5): KAGVTQTPRYLIKTRGQQVTLSCSPISGHRSVSWYQQTPGQGLQFLFEYFSETQRNKGNFPGRFSGRQFSNSRSEMNVSTLELGDSALYLCASSPDRQGETQYFGPGTRLLVL.

The CDR3 DNA reads TGTGCCAGCTCACGATTAAGCGGAGGGGAGATGAACACTGAAGCTTTCTTT. Its protein is CASSRLSGGEMNTEAFF. The rearrangement joins TRBV18 to TRBJ1-1; TRBD1 is a possible D gene (5 bases). V was trimmed by 4 bases and J by 0 bases, leaving 18 bases between them. The CDR3 totals 17 residues. Germline lookup yields CDR1 KGHSH and CDR2 LQKENI. Drawing the rest from reference TRBV18 and TRBJ1-1, the complete variable domain is NAGVMQNPRHLVRRRGQEARLRCSPMKGHSHVYWYRQLPEEGLKFMVYLQKENIIDESGMPKERFSAEFPKEGPSILRIQQVVRGDSAAYFCASSRLSGGEMNTEAFFGQGTRLTVV.

Written as DNA, the CDR3 is TGTGCCAGCAGCGTAGCAGGGGATGGTGAAAAACTGTTTTTT. Translated: CASSVAGDGEKLFF. The V call is TRBV9, the J call TRBJ1-4; maybe TRBD1 (6 bases). The germline gives CDR1 SGDLS, CDR2 YYNGEE. V was pared by 0 bases and J by 7 bases, with 10 bases between. This CDR3 region has 14 residues.

This sequence joins TRBV10-3 and TRBJ1-1; D unresolved. This CDR3 contains 15 residues. From germline, CDR1 is ENHRY and CDR2 SYGVKD. V shed 3 bases and J shed 1 base, with 12 bases lying between them. CDR3 coding DNA: TGTGCCATCAGTGACGGTCGTACGGGGAACACTGAAGCTTTCTTT. Its protein product is CAISDGRTGNTEAFF.

The CDR3 protein is CASSHSGATNYGYTF. In DNA, the CDR3 is TGTGCCAGCAGCCATTCAGGGGCAACTAACTATGGCTACACCTTC. This rearrangement joins TRBV9 to TRBJ1-2; maybe TRBD1 (6 bases). Germline assignment: CDR1 SGDLS and CDR2 YYNGEE. The V end lost 4 bases, the J end lost 0 bases, and 13 bases lay between the germline ends. The CDR3 is made up of 15 amino acids.